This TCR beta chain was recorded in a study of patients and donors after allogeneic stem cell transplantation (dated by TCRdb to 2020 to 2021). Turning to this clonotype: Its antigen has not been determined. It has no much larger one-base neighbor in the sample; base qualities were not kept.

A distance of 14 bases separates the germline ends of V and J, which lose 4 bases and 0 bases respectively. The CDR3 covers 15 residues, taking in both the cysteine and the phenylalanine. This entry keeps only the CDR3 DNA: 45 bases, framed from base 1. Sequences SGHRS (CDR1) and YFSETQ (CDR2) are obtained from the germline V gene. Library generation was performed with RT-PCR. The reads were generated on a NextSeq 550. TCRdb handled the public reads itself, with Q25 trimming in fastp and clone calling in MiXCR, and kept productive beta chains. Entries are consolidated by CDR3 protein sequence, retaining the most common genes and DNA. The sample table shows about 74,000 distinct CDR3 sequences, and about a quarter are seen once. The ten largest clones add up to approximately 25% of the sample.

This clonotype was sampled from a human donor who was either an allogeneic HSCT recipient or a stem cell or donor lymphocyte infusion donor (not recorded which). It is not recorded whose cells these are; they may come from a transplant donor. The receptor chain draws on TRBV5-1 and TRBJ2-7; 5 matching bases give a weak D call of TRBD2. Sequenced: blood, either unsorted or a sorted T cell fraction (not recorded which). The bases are TGCGCCAGCAGCCTTTGGACTGGAAGCTCCTACGAGCAGTACTTC. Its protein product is CASSLWTGSSYEQYF.